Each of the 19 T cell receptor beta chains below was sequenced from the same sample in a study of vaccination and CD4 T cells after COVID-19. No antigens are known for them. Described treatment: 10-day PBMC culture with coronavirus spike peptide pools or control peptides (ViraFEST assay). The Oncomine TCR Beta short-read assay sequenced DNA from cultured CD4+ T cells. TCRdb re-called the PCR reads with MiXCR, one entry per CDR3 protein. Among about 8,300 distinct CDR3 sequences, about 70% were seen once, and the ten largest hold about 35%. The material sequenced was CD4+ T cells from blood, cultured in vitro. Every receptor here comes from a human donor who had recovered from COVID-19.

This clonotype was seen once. The CDR3 nucleotides read TGTGCCAGCACCGCTAGTTCCTGGTATGGCTACACCTTC. Translating gives CASTASSWYGYTF. V gene TRBV5-6 combines with J gene TRBJ1-2; D call uncertain. This CDR3 has 13 residues. CDR1 and CDR2 from the germline V gene are SGHDT and YYEEEE. V was trimmed by 6 bases and J by 5 bases, leaving 14 bases between them.

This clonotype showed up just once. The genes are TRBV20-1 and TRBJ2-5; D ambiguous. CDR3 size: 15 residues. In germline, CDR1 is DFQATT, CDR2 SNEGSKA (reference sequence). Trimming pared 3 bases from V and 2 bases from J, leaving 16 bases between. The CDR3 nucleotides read TGCAGTGCTAGGCCGGGCCCCCCTAGGCAAGAGACCCAGTACTTC. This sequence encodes CSARPGPPRQETQYF.

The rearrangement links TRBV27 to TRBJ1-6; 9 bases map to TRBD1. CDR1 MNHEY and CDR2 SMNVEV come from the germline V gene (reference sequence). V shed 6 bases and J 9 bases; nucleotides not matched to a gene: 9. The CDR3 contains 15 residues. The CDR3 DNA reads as TGTGCCAGCAGGGTAACAGGGGGCGCGGGTTCACCCCTCCACTTT. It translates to CASRVTGGAGSPLHF.

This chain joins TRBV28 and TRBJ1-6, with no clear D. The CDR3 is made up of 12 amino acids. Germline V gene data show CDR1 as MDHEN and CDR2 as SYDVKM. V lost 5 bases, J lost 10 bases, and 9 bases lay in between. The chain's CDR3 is CASSPPRSPLHF. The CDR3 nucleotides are TGTGCCAGCAGTCCCCCCCGCTCACCCCTCCACTTT.

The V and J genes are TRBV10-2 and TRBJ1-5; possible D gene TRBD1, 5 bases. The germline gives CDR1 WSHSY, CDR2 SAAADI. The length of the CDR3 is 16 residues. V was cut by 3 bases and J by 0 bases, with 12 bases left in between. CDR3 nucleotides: TGCGCCAGCAGTGAAGCGGTCGGGGGTAGCAATCAGCCCCAGCATTTT. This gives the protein CASSEAVGGSNQPQHF.

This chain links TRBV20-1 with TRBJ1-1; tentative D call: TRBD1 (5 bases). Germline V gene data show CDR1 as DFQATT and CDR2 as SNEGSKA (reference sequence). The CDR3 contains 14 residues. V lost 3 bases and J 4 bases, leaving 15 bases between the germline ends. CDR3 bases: TGCAGTGCTAGGACAGAGATTTTGGGCACTGAAGCTTTCTTT. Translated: CSARTEILGTEAFF.

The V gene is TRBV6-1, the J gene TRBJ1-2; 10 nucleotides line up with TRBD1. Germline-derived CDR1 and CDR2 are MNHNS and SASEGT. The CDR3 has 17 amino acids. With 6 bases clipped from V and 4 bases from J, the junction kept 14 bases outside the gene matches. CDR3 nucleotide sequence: TGTGCCAGCAGGGGGGGGACAGGGGCCCACGTCGTCTATGGCTACACCTTC. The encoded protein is CASRGGTGAHVVYGYTF.

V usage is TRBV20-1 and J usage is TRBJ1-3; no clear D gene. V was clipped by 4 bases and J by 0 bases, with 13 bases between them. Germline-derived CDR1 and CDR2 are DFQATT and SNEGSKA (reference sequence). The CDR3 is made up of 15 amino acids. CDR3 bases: TGCAGTGCTAACCCATTGGCCCTCTCTGGAAACACCATATATTTT. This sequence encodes CSANPLALSGNTIYF.

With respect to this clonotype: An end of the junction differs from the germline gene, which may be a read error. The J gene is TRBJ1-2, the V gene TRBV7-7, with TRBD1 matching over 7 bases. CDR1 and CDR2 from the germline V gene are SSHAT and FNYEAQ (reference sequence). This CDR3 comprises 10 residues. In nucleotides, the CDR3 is TGTGCCAGCAGCTTGGGAGGGGGCTGCTTC. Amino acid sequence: CASSLGGGCF.

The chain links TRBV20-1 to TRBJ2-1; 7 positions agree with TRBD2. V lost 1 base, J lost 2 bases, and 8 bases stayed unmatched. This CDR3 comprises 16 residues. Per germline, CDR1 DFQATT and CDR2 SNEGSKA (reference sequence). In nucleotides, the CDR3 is TGCAGTGCTAGAGTCGCGGGAGCGGTTACCTACAATGAGCAGTTCTTC. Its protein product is CSARVAGAVTYNEQFF.

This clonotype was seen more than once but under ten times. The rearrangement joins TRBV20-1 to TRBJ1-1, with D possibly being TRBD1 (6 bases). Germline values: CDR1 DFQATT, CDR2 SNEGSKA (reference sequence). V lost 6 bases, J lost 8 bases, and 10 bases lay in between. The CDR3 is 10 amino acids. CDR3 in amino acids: CSARTAEAFF. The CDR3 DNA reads TGCAGTGCCCGGACAGCAGAAGCTTTCTTT.

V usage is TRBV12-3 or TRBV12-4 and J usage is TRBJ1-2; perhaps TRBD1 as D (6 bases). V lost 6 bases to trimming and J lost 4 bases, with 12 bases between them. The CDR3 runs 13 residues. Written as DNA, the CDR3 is TGTGCCAGCAGGCTCGGGGGGCCCTATGGCTACACCTTC. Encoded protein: CASRLGGPYGYTF.

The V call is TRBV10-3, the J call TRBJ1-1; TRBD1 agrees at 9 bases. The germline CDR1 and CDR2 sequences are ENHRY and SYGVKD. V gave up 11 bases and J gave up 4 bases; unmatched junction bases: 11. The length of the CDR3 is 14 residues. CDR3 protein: CASKGTGGFTEAFF. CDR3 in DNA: TGTGCCTCCAAAGGAACAGGGGGCTTCACTGAAGCTTTCTTT.

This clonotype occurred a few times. The DNA of the CDR3 is TGTGCCTGCTCTAAGGATAGCAATCAGCCCCAGCATTTT. Amino acids: CACSKDSNQPQHF. The chain combines TRBV30 with TRBJ1-5; no clear D gene. Germline CDR1 and CDR2: GTSNPN and SVGIG (reference sequence). The CDR3 is 13 residues long. With 6 bases removed from V and 0 bases from J, the gap between germline ends came to 9 bases.

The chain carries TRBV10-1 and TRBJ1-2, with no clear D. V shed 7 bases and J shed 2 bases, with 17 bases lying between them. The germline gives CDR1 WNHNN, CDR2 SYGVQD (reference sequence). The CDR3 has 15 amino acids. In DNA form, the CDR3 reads TGCGCCAGCACTACCGGTCCACCCGCCAACTATGGCTACACCTTC. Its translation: CASTTGPPANYGYTF.

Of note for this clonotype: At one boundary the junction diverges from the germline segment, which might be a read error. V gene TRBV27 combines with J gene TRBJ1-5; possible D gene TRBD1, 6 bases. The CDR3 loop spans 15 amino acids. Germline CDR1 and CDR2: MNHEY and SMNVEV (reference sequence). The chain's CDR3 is CASRLFGGQGQPQHF. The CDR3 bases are TGTGCCAGCAGGTTATTTGGGGGCCAGGGACAGCCCCAGCATTTT.

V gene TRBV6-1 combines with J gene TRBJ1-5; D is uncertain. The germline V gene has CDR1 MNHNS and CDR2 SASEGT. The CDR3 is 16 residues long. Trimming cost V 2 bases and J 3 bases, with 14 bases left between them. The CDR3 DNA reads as TGTGCCAGCAGTGAAATGTACTTCGGGAACAATCAGCCCCAGCATTTT. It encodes CASSEMYFGNNQPQHF.

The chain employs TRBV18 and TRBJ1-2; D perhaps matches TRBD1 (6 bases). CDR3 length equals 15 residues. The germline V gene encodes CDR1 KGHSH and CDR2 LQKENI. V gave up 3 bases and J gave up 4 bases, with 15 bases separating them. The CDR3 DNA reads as TGTGCCAGCTCACCCGGTACAACAGGGACCTATGGCTACACCTTC. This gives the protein CASSPGTTGTYGYTF.

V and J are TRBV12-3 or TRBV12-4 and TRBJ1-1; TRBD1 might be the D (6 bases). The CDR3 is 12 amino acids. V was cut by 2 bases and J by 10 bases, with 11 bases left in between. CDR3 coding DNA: TGTGCCAGCAGTTTAACAGCGACAGGAGCTTTCTTT. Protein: CASSLTATGAFF.